This T cell receptor (beta chain) came from a study of cytomegalovirus exposure and HLA in healthy donors. On the study more broadly: Earlier work reported 110 million or so unique TCR beta sequences from roughly 180 million T cells. Study observations and caveats: Immune exposure data for these donors was limited to CMV serostatus. It was shown in a later analysis that HLA-associated TCR beta chains were more clonally expanded than other, equally common chains. Among TCR beta chains, those listed as cytomegalovirus-associated numbered about 160.

The PCR used 60 Vbeta and 13 Jbeta primers. The assay was immunoSEQ multiplex PCR, and TCRdb's table has in-frame clones only and misses some. Here the sample spans tens of thousands of clones, around 76% being singletons. The CDR3 has 13 residues. The V gene lost 0 bases and the J gene lost 5 bases, with 8 bases spanning the gap. Per the germline V gene, CDR1 is LNHNV and CDR2 is YYDKDF (reference sequence). On this clone itself: Its antigen remains unknown.

Input material: PBMCs. The origin of this receptor is a man between 45 and 60 years old in good health and CMV-seronegative. The chain has TRBV15 and TRBJ2-7; the D gene is possibly TRBD2 (5 bases). This chain's CDR3 is CATSRDLLDEQYF. In nucleotides, the CDR3 is TGTGCCACCAGCAGAGACCTACTAGACGAGCAGTACTTC. The full variable domain, completed using reference TRBV15 and TRBJ2-7, is DAMVIQNPRYQVTQFGKPVTLSCSQTLNHNVMYWYQQKSSQAPKLLFHYYDKDFNNEADTPDNFQSRRPNTSFCFLDIRSPGLGDTAMYLCATSRDLLDEQYFGPGTRLTVT.